A selection of T cell receptor beta chains follows, all from one sample in a study of cytotoxic CD8 clonotypes in ibrutinib-treated CLL. TCRdb's table, derived via immunoSEQ multiplex PCR, lists solely in-frame clones and lacks some. The repertoire holds 200,000 to 250,000 clones, with roughly 70% as singletons. The source was PBMCs, collected after 24 months of ibrutinib treatment. All receptors come from a human donor with chronic lymphocytic leukemia. CDR3s include the opening cysteine and the closing phenylalanine or tryptophan. The D gene is left open where the match is weak. Size is omitted from some rows. Given values are once, few, many or a class for expanded clones.

TRBJ2-1 | - | TRBV28 | - | CASSLGNEQFF | TGTGCCAGCAGTTTAGGTAATGAGCAGTTCTTC
TRBJ2-1 | few | TRBV29-1 | TRBD2 | CTSTPAGLVGDEQFF | TGCACCTCTACCCCCGCGGGACTAGTAGGCGATGAGCAGTTCTTC
TRBJ2-1 | - | TRBV14 | TRBD1 | CASSLPGQPNEQFF | TGTGCCAGCAGCCTGCCGGGACAGCCAAATGAGCAGTTCTTC
TRBJ2-7 | - | TRBV19 | - | CASSTPGEHYEQYF | TGTGCCAGTAGTACCCCCGGGGAGCACTACGAGCAGTACTTC
TRBJ2-5 | - | TRBV7-9 | - | CASSSSWGKTQYF | TGTGCCAGCAGCTCGAGCTGGGGCAAGACCCAGTACTTC
TRBJ1-2 | - | TRBV7-9 | TRBD1 | CASSPGQSVYGYTF | TGTGCCAGCAGCCCGGGACAGTCAGTCTATGGCTACACCTTC
TRBJ2-5 | - | TRBV27 | - | CASSFARYQETQYF | TGTGCCAGCAGCTTTGCCAGGTACCAAGAGACCCAGTACTTC
TRBJ2-5 | - | TRBV7-2 | TRBD1 | CASSSGRGRETQYF | TGTGCCAGCAGCTCGGGAAGGGGGCGAGAGACCCAGTACTTC
TRBJ2-1 | once | TRBV19 | TRBD2 | CATDPSGSSYNEQFF | TGTGCCACTGATCCTAGCGGCAGCTCCTACAATGAGCAGTTCTTC
TRBJ1-2 | - | TRBV25-1 | - | CASSESGVGGNYGYTF | TGTGCCAGCAGTGAATCGGGGGTGGGAGGTAACTATGGCTACACCTTC
TRBJ2-5 | once | TRBV19 | TRBD2 | CASSMAGLAGETQYF | TGTGCCAGTAGTATGGCCGGACTAGCGGGAGAGACCCAGTACTTC
TRBJ2-7 | - | TRBV7-9 | TRBD1 | CASSLGGTGKSQYF | TGTGCCAGCAGCTTAGGTGGGACAGGGAAGTCGCAGTACTTC
TRBJ2-7 | - | TRBV2 | - | CASTVVGAGEQYF | TGTGCCAGCACAGTCGTGGGGGCAGGGGAGCAGTACTTC
TRBJ2-7 | few | TRBV27 | - | CASSLSGGTPYEQYF | TGTGCCAGCAGCTTATCAGGCGGGACCCCCTACGAGCAGTACTTC
TRBJ2-4 | - | TRBV5-6 | TRBD2 | CASSWGTSGSKNIQYF | TGTGCCAGCAGCTGGGGGACTAGCGGTTCCAAAAACATTCAGTACTTC
TRBJ1-5 | - | TRBV18 | - | CASSLNGNQPQHF | TGTGCCAGCTCACTGAATGGCAATCAGCCCCAGCATTTT
TRBJ2-7 | - | TRBV19 | - | CASRDSPSTYEQYF | TGTGCCAGTAGAGACTCCCCATCCACCTACGAGCAGTACTTC
TRBJ2-7 | few | TRBV28 | TRBD1 | CASSLGRDRGTYEQYF | TGTGCCAGCAGTTTGGGGCGGGACAGGGGAACCTACGAGCAGTACTTC
TRBJ2-5 | - | TRBV30 | - | CAWSASRVSQRRETQYF | TGTGCCTGGAGCGCCTCTCGAGTCAGCCAGAGGCGAGAGACCCAGTACTTC
TRBJ1-2 | few | TRBV2 | - | CASSEYLGGRDDYGYTF | TGTGCCAGCAGTGAATATCTTGGGGGCAGGGATGACTATGGCTACACCTTC
TRBJ2-5 | - | TRBV7-8 | - | CASSPTTTSSYTQYF | TGTGCCAGCAGCCCCACAACAACCTCCTCTTATACCCAGTACTTC
TRBJ2-7 | - | TRBV7-2 | - | CASSGGRTGLYEQYF | TGTGCCAGCAGTGGGGGGCGGACAGGCCTCTACGAGCAGTACTTC
TRBJ2-3 | - | TRBV27 | - | CASSSFPQEIPTDTQYF | TGTGCCAGCAGTTCCTTTCCACAGGAAATTCCCACAGATACGCAGTATTTT
TRBJ1-2 | few | TRBV18 | - | CASSPPSGADGYTF | TGTGCCAGCTCACCACCGAGTGGGGCTGACGGCTACACCTTC
TRBJ2-3 | - | TRBV9 | - | CASSVAGSSTDTQYF | TGTGCCAGCAGCGTAGCAGGTTCTAGCACAGATACGCAGTATTTT
TRBJ1-5 | - | TRBV6-5 | TRBD1 | CASSRGGIGQPQHF | TGTGCCAGCAGTAGAGGGGGCATAGGACAGCCCCAGCATTTT
TRBJ2-2 | - | TRBV9 | - | CASSVGGAQGTGELFF | TGTGCCAGCAGCGTAGGCGGGGCCCAGGGCACCGGGGAGCTGTTTTTT
TRBJ1-2 | - | TRBV15 | - | CATSRESEDYGYTF | TGTGCCACCAGCAGAGAGTCAGAGGACTATGGCTACACCTTC
TRBJ2-5 | once | TRBV7-5 | - | CARSLVTVREDQETQYF | TGTGCCAGAAGCTTGGTCACCGTCCGGGAGGACCAAGAGACCCAGTACTTC
TRBJ1-2 | few | TRBV25-1 | - | CASSESFRIGGFGYTF | TGTGCCAGCAGTGAATCGTTCAGGATTGGTGGTTTTGGCTACACCTTC
TRBJ1-1 | few | TRBV9 | - | CASSVADRLYTEAFF | TGTGCCAGCAGCGTAGCTGACAGACTATACACTGAAGCTTTCTTT
TRBJ1-2 | - | TRBV11-3 | - | CASSLIGQKINYGYTF | TGTGCCAGCAGCTTAATTGGACAGAAGATTAACTATGGCTACACCTTC
TRBJ2-5 | - | TRBV28 | - | CASSLRGHSETQYF | TGTGCCAGCAGTTTGAGGGGACATTCTGAGACCCAGTACTTC
TRBJ2-7 | - | TRBV19 | TRBD2 | CASSPIAGSSYEQYF | TGTGCCAGTAGTCCCATAGCGGGGAGCTCCTACGAGCAGTACTTC
TRBJ1-5 | - | TRBV7-2 | TRBD1 | CASSPSAGTANQPQHF | TGTGCCAGCAGCCCATCCGCCGGGACAGCTAATCAGCCCCAGCATTTT
TRBJ2-4 | - | TRBV29-1 | - | CSVQIPEQAVGVAKNIQYF | TGCAGCGTTCAAATACCCGAACAGGCCGTCGGTGTAGCCAAAAACATTCAGTACTTC